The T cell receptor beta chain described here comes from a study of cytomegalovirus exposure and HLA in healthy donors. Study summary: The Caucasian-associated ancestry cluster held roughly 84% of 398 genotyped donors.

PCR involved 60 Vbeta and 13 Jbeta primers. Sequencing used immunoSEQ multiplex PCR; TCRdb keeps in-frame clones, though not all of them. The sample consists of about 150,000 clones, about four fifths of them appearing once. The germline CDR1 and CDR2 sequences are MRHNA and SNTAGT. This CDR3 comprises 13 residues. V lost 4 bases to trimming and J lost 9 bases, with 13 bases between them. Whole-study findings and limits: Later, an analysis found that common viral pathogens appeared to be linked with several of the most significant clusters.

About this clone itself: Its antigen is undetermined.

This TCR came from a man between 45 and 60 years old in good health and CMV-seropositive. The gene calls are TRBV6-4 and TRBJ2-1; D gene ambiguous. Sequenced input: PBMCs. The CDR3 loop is CASSVGLMGEQFF. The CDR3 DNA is TGTGCCAGCAGTGTCGGGTTAATGGGTGAGCAGTTCTTC.